This TCR beta chain was captured in a study of T cells in Graves' hyperthyroidism and ophthalmopathy. This clonotype has a handful of counts. Amplified TCR beta CDR3 regions came from RNA transcripts. The HTBI primer set drove a first-round RT-PCR of the TCR CDR3. TCRdb processed the multiplex PCR reads anew with MiXCR; each CDR3 protein has one entry. The profile shows approximately 400,000 distinct CDR3 sequences, over 11% of them singletons. For ophthalmopathy patients, the Clinical Activity Score was at least 3 and the NOSPECS grade at least 4; duration was under 3 months. Sequenced: blood. This receptor was taken from a man aged 45-60 years with Graves' ophthalmopathy.

CDR3 protein: CASSAAGRQQPQHF. As DNA, the CDR3 is TGTGCCAGTAGTGCGGCCGGCCGGCAGCAGCCCCAGCATTTT. The rearrangement joins TRBV19 to TRBJ1-5; D unresolved. The ends were cut back, 5 bases at V and 7 bases at J, with 15 bases in the middle. This CDR3 contains 14 residues. Germline V gene data show CDR1 as LNHDA and CDR2 as SQIVND (reference sequence).